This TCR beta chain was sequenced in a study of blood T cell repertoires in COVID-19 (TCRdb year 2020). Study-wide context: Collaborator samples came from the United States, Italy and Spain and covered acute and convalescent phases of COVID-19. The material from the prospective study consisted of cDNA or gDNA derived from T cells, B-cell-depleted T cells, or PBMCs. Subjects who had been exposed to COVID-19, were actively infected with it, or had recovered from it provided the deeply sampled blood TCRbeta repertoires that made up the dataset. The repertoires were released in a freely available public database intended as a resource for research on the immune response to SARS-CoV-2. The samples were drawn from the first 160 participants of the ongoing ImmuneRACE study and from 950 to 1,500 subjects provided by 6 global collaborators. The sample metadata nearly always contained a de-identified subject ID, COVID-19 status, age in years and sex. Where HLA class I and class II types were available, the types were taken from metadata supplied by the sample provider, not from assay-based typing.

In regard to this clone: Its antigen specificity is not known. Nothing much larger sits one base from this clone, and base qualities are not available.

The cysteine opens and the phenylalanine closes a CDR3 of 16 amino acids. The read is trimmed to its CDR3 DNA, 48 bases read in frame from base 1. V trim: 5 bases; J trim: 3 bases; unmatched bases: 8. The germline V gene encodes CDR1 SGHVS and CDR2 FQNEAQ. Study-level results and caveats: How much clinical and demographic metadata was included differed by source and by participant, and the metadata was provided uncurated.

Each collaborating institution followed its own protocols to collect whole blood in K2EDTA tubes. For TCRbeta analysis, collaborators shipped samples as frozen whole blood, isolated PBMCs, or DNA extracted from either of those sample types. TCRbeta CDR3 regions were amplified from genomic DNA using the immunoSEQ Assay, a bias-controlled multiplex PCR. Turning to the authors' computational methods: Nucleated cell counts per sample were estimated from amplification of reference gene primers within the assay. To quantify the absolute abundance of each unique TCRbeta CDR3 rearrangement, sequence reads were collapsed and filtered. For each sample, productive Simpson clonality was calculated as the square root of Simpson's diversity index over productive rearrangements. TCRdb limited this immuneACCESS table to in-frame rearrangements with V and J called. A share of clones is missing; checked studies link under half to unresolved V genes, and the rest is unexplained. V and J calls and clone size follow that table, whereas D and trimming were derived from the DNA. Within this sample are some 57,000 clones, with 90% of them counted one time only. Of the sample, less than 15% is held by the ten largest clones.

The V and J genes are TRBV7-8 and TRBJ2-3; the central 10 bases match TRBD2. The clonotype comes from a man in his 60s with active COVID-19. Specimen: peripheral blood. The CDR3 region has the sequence CASSVIAGGGTDTQYF. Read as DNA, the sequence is TGTGCCAGCAGCGTGATAGCGGGAGGCGGGACAGATACGCAGTATTTT.